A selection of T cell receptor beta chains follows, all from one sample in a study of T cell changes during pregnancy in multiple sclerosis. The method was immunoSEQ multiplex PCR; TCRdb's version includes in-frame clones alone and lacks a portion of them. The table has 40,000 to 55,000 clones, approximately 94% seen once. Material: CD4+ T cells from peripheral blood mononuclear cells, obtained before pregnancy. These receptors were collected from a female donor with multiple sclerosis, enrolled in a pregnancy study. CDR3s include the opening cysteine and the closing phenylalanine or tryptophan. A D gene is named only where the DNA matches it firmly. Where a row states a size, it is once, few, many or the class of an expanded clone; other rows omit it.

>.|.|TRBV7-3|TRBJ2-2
TGTGCCAGCAGCTTAACCACAGTGAACACCGGGGAGCTGTTTTTT
CASSLTTVNTGELFF
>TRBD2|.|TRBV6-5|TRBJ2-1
TGTGCCAGCAGTTCCAGCGGGAGGAGGTTCTTC
CASSSSGRRFF
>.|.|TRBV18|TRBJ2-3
TGTGCCAGCTCCGCCGACAGCCTTAGCACAGATACGCAGTATTTT
CASSADSLSTDTQYF
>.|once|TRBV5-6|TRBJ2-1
TGTGCCAGCAGCCCCGGTTACCGGAGAGGCCACAATGAGCAGTTCTTC
CASSPGYRRGHNEQFF
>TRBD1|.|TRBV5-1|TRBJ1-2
TGCGCCAGCAGCTTGGGACAGGGATTTTCTGGCTACACCTTC
CASSLGQGFSGYTF
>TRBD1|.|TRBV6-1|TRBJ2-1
TGTGCCAGCATGGGGACAGGGGGCTACAATGAGCAGTTCTTC
CASMGTGGYNEQFF
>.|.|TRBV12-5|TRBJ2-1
TGTGCTAGTGCCTCCTCGACGACTAGATACAATGAGCAGTTCTTC
CASASSTTRYNEQFF
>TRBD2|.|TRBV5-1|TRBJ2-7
TGCGCCAGCAGCTTGGCCGATGGACTAGCTAGCCCCTACGAGCAGTACTTC
CASSLADGLASPYEQYF
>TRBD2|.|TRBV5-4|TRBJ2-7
TGTGCCAGCAGCTCCGCCCAGAGCGGGAGCTACGAGCAGTACTTC
CASSSAQSGSYEQYF
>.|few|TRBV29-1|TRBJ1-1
TGCAGCGCCCAGGGACTTTCCACTGAAGCTTTCTTT
CSAQGLSTEAFF
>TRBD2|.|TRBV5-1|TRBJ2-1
TGCGCCAGCAGCTTGGAGTCTAGCGGGCAAGATGAGCAGTTCTTC
CASSLESSGQDEQFF
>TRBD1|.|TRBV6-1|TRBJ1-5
TGTGCCAGCAGTGGGAGTCTCGACAGGGGGGGCAATCAGCCCCAGCATTTT
CASSGSLDRGGNQPQHF
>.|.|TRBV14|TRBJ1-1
TGTGCCAGCAGCCACCCACCGGGACATGAAGCTTTCTTT
CASSHPPGHEAFF
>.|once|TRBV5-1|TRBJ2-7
TGCGCCAGCAGCGGGGACAATTCCTACGAGCAGTACTTC
CASSGDNSYEQYF
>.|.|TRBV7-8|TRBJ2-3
TGTGCCAGCAGCCCCAGACAAGGAAACACAGATACGCAGTATTTT
CASSPRQGNTDTQYF
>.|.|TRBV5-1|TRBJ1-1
TGCGCCAGCAGCGAGGTTAGGAGCACTGAAGCTTTCTTT
CASSEVRSTEAFF
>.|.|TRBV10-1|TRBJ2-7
TGCGCCAGCAGTGAAACAGGACGTCCCACCGAGCAGTACTTC
CASSETGRPTEQYF
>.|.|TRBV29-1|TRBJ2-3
TGCAGCGTTGAAGGCGGCTGGCTCACGGAGCCAGATACGCAGTATTTT
CSVEGGWLTEPDTQYF
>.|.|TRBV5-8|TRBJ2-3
TGTGCCAGCAGCTTGGGTGGGGCACAGGTAACAGATACGCAGTATTTT
CASSLGGAQVTDTQYF
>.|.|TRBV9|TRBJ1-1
TGTGCCAGCAGCGTATCAGGAAACCATGGGACTGAAGCTTTCTTT
CASSVSGNHGTEAFF
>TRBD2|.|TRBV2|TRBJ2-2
TGTGCCAGCACCCTACTAGCGAGGGGCGGGGAGCTGTTTTTT
CASTLLARGGELFF
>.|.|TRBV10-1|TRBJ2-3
TGCGCCAGCAGTGAATCCTACGGGCAGGGGTGGTTTGGAGTTACGCAGTATTTT
CASSESYGQGWFGVTQYF
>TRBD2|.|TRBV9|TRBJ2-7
TGTGCCAGCAGCGGAAACGGACTAGCGGCCTCCTACGAGCAGTACTTC
CASSGNGLAASYEQYF
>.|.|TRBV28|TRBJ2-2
TGTGCCAGCAGCTCAGAGGTCAGCGCCGGGGAGCTGTTTTTT
CASSSEVSAGELFF
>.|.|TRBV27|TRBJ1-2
TGTGCCAGCAGTTTCCGGCAGGGCGCCTATGGCTACACCTTC
CASSFRQGAYGYTF
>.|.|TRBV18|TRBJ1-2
TGTGCCAGCTCACCCGAGCCAGGGGACCGGGGTGGCTACACCTTC
CASSPEPGDRGGYTF
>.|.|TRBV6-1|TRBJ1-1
TGTGCCAGCAGTGCCTACCTGAACACTGAAGCTTTCTTT
CASSAYLNTEAFF
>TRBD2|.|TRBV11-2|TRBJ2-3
TGTGCCAGCAGCTTAGATGGGGCGGGAGCGGCCACAGATACGCAGTATTTT
CASSLDGAGAATDTQYF
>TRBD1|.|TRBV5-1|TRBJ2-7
TGCGCCAGCAGCTTGGTACAGGGGTTCGAGCAGTACTTC
CASSLVQGFEQYF
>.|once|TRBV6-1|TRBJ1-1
TGTGCCAGCAGGGAGAGGGCCGCCACTGAAGCTTTCTTT
CASRERAATEAFF
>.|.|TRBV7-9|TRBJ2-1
TGTGCCAGCAGCTTCTTCGAACTAGCCCAAGAGTTCTTC
CASSFFELAQEFF
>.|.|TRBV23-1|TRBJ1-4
TGCGCCAGCATCCTCATTGGGAGTCGGACTAATGAAAAACTGTTTTTT
CASILIGSRTNEKLFF
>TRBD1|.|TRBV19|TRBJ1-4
TGTGCCAGTAGTATCGACAGGGCAACTAATGAAAAACTGTTTTTT
CASSIDRATNEKLFF
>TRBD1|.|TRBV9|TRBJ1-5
TGTGCCAGCAGCGAGGGGGGACAGACGACTCAGCCCCAGCATTTT
CASSEGGQTTQPQHF
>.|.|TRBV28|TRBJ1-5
TGTGCCAGCAGTGTCTTCCCCAGCAATCAGCCCCAGCATTTT
CASSVFPSNQPQHF
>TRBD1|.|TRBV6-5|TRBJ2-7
TGTGCCAGCAGGCGACAGGGTGGGGTCCGGGAGCAGTACTTC
CASRRQGGVREQYF
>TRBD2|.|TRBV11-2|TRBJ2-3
TGTGCCAGCAGCTTCTACGTCCGACCGGGACTAGGGATTGATACGCAGTATTTT
CASSFYVRPGLGIDTQYF
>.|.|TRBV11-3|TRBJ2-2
TGTGCCAGCAGTCCAGGGTTGACCGGGGAGCTGTTTTTT
CASSPGLTGELFF
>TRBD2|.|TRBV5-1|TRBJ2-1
TGCGCCAGCAGAGCGGGAGTGGACAATGAGCAGTTCTTC
CASRAGVDNEQFF
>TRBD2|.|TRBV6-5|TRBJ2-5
TGTGCCAGCAGTTACCAGGCGGGAGGGCCGGAGACCCAGTACTTC
CASSYQAGGPETQYF
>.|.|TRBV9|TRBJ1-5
TGTGCCAGCAGCGTAGGGGCAGGGGAAAAGGGTCAGCCCCAGCATTTT
CASSVGAGEKGQPQHF
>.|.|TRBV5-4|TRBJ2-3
TGTGCCAGCAGCATGACAGATGGCACAGATACGCAGTATTTT
CASSMTDGTDTQYF
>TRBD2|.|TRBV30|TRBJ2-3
TGTGCCTGGAGTCATAGCGGGAGTAGTACAGATACGCAGTATTTT
CAWSHSGSSTDTQYF
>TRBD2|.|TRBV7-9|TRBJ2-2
TGTGCCAGCAGCTCGGCTGGGGTAGCGGGACGGCCCGGGGAGCTGTTTTTT
CASSSAGVAGRPGELFF
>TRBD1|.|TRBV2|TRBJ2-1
TGTGCCAGCAGCTGGGACAGGGTTGGTGAGCAGTTCTTC
CASSWDRVGEQFF